The clone carrying this TCR beta chain showed up just once. Its antigen is not known. These data belong to a study of cytomegalovirus exposure and HLA in healthy donors. Study results and limitations: Productive status was seen about 90% or about 30% of the time for most TCR beta V segments in an earlier analysis.

Primers included in the PCR were 60 Vbeta and 13 Jbeta primers. TCRdb's table, derived via immunoSEQ multiplex PCR, lists solely in-frame clones and lacks some. The sample has about 130,000 clones; about 83% are singletons. CDR3 length equals 15 residues. Germline CDR1 MNHEY, CDR2 SMNVEV (reference sequence). The V and J ends lost 3 bases and 5 bases, in that order; junction bases with no gene match: 6. It was healthy bone marrow donors who served as donors. The receptor was isolated from a woman between 40 and 50 years old in good health and CMV-seropositive. The genes are TRBV27 and TRBJ2-1; 8 bases are a match to TRBD1. The sample was PBMCs. The CDR3 bases are TGTGCCAGCAGTTTTCCGGGACAGGTTAACAATGAGCAGTTCTTC. Translation gives CASSFPGQVNNEQFF.